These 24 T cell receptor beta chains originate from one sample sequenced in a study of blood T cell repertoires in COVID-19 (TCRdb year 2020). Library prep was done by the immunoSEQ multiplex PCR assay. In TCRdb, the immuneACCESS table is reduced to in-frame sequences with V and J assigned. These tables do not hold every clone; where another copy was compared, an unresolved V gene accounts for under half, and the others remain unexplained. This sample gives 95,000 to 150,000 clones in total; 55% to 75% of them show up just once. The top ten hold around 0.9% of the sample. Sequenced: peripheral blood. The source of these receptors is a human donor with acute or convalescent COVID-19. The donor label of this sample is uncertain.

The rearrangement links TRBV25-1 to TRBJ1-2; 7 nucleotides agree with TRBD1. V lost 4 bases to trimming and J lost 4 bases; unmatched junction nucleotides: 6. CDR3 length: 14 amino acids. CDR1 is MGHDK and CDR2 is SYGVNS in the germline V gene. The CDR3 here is CASSGTGVGYGYTF. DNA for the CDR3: TGTGCCAGCAGTGGAACAGGGGTTGGCTATGGCTACACCTTC.

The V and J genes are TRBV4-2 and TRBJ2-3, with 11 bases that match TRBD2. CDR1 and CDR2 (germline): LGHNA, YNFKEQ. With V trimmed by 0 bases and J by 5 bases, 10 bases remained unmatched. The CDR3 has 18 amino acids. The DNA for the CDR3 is TGTGCCAGCAGCCAAGATCTTTTAGCGGGGGGGCTTTTAGATACGCAGTATTTT. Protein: CASSQDLLAGGLLDTQYF.

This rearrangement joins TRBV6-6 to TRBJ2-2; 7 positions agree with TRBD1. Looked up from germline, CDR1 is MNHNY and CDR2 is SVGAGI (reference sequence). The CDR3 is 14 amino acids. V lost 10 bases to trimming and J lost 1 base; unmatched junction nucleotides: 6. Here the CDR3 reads CANRRDRNTGELFF. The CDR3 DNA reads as TGTGCCAACCGTCGGGACAGGAACACCGGGGAGCTGTTTTTT.

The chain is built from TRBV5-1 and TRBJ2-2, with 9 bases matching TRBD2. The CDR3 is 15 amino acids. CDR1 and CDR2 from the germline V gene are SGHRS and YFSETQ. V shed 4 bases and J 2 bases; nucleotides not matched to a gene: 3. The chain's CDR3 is CASSMTSGNTGELFF. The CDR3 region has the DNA TGCGCCAGCAGCATGACTAGCGGAAACACCGGGGAGCTGTTTTTT.

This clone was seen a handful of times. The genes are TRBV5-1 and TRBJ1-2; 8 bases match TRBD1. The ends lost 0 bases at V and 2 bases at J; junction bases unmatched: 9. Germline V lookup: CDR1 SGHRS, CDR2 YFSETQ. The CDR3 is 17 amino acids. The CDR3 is CASSLAPGQGQNYGYTF. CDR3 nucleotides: TGCGCCAGCAGCTTGGCTCCCGGACAGGGACAAAACTATGGCTACACCTTC.

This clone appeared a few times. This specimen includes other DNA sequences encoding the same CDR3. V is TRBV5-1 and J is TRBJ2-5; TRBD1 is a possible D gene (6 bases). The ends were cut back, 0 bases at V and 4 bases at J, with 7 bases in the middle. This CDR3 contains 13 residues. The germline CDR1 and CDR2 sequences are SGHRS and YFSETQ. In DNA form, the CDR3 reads TGCGCCAGCAGCTTGGGAGGGGGAGAGACCCAGTACTTC. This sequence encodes CASSLGGGETQYF.

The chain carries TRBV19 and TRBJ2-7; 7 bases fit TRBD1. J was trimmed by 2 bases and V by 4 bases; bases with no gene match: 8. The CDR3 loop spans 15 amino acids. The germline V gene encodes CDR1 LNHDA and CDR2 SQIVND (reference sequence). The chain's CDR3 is CASSTRTGDPYEQYF. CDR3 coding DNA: TGTGCCAGTAGTACCCGGACAGGCGACCCCTACGAGCAGTACTTC.

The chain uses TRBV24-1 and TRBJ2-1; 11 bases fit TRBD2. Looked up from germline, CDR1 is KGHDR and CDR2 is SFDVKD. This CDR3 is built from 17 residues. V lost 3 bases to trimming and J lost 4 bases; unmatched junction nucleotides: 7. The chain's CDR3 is CATSDGNSGGAYNEQFF. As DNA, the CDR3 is TGTGCCACCAGTGATGGCAATAGCGGGGGGGCATACAATGAGCAGTTCTTC.

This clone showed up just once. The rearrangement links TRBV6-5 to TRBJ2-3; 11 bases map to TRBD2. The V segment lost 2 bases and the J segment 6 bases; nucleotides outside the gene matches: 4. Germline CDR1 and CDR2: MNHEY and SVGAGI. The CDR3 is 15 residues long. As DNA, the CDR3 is TGTGCCAGCAGTTACCTAGCGGGGGGCCAGGATACGCAGTATTTT. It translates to CASSYLAGGQDTQYF.

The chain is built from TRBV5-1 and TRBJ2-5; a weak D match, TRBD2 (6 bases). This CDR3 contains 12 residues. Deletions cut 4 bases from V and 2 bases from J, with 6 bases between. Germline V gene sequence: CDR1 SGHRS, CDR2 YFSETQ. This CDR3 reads CASSAGQETQYF. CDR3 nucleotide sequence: TGCGCCAGCAGCGCGGGACAAGAGACCCAGTACTTC.

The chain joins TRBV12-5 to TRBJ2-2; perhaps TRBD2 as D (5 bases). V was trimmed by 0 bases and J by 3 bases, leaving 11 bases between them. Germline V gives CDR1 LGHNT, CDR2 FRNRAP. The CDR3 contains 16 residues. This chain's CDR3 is CASGLVRGIDTGELFF. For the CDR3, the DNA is TGTGCTAGTGGTTTGGTTCGAGGGATTGACACCGGGGAGCTGTTTTTT.

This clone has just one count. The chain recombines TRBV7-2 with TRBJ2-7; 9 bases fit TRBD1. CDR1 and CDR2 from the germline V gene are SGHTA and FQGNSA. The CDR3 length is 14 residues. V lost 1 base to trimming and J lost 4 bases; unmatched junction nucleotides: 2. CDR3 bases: TGTGCCAGCAGCTTAGACAGGGGGCAGTACGAGCAGTACTTC. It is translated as CASSLDRGQYEQYF.

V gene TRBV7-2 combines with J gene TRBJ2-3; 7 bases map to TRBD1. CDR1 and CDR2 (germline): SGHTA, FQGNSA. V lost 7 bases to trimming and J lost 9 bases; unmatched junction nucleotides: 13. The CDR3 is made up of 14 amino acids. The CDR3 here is CASNSGQTPGTQYF. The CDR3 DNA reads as TGTGCCAGCAACTCGGGACAGACCCCCGGGACGCAGTATTTT.

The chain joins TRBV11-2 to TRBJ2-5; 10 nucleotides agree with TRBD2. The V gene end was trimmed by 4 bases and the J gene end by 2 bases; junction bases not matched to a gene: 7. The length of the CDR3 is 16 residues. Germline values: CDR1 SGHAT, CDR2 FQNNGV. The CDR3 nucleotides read TGTGCCAGCAGCTCAGGGGAACTAGCGGGGCAAGAGACCCAGTACTTC. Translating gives CASSSGELAGQETQYF.

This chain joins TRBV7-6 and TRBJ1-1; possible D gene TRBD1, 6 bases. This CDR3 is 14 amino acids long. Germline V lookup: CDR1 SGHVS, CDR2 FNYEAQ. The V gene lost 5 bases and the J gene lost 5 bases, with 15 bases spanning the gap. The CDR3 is CASSHRGGGTEAFF. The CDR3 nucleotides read TGTGCCAGCAGCCATCGGGGAGGGGGGACTGAAGCTTTCTTT.

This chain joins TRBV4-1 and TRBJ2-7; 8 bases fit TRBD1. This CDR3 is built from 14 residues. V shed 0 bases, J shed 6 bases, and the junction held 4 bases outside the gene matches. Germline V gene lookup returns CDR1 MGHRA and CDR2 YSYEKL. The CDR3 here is CASSQDQGAGEQYV. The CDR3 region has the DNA TGCGCCAGCAGCCAAGATCAGGGGGCGGGCGAGCAGTACGTC.

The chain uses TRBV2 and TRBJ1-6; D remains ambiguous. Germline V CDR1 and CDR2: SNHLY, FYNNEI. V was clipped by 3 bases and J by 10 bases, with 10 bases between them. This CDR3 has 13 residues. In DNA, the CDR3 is TGTGCCAGCAGTGAGGGGTCGGGATCACCCCTCCACTTT. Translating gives CASSEGSGSPLHF.

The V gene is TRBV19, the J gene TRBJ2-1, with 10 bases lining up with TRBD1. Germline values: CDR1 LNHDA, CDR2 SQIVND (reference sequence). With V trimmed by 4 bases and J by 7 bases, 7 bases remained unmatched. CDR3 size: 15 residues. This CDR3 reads CASSTRQGAKNEQFF. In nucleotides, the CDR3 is TGTGCCAGTAGTACACGACAGGGGGCTAAGAATGAGCAGTTCTTC.

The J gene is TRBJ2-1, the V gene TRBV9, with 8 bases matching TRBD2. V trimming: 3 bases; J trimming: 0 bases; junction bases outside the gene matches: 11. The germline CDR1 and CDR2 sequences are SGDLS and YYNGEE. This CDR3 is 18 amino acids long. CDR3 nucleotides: TGTGCCAGCAGCGGGCCTGGCGGGGGGCTGAGCTCCTACAATGAGCAGTTCTTC. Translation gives CASSGPGGGLSSYNEQFF.

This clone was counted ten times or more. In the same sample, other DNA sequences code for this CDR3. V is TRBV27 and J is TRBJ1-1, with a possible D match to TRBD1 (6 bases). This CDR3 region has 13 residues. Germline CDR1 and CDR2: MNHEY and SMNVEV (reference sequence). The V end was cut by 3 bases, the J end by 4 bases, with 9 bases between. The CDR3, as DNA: TGTGCCAGCAGTTTGTTCAGGGGCACTGAAGCTTTCTTT. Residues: CASSLFRGTEAFF.

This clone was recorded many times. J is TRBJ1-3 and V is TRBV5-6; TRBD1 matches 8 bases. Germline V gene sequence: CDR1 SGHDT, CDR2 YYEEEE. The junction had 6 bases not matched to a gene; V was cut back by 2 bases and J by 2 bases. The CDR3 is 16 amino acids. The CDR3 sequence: CASSFGRGRAGNTIYF. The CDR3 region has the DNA TGTGCCAGCAGCTTCGGCAGGGGGCGAGCTGGAAACACCATATATTTT.

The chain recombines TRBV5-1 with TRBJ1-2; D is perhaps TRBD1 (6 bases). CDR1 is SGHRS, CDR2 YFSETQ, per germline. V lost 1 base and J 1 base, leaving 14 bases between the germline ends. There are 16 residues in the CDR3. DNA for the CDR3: TGCGCCAGCAGCTTGTTACCGACAGGCTATAACTATGGCTACACCTTC. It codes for CASSLLPTGYNYGYTF. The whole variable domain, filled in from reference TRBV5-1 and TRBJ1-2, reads KAGVTQTPRYLIKTRGQQVTLSCSPISGHRSVSWYQQTPGQGLQFLFEYFSETQRNKGNFPGRFSGRQFSNSRSEMNVSTLELGDSALYLCASSLLPTGYNYGYTFGSGTRLTVV.

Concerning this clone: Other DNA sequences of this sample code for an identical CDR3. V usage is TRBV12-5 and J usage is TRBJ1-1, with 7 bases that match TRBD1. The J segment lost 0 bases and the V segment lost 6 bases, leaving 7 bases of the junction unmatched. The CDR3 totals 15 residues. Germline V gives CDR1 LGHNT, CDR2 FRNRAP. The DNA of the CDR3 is TGTGCTAGTGGCCCGACGACAGGGTTGAACACTGAAGCTTTCTTT. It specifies CASGPTTGLNTEAFF.

This CDR3 is CASARAGDFSNIQYF. The DNA of the CDR3 is TGTGCCAGCGCGAGGGCGGGGGACTTTAGTAACATTCAGTACTTC. This sequence joins TRBV3-1 (or the pseudogene TRBV3-2) and TRBJ2-4; 7 bases fit TRBD2. V was clipped by 8 bases and J by 7 bases; unmatched bases: 14. CDR3 length equals 15 residues. Germline CDR1 and CDR2: LGHDT and YNNKEL (reference sequence).